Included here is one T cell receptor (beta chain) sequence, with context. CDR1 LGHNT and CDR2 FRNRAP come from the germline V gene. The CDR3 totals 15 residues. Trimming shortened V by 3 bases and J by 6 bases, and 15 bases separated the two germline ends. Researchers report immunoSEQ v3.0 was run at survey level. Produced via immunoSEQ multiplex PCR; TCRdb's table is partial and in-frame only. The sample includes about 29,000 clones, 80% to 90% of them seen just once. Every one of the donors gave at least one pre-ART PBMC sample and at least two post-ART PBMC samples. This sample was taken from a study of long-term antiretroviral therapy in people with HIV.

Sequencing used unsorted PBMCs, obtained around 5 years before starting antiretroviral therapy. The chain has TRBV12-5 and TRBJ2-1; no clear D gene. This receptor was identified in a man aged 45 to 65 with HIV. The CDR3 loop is CASGFTPREVNEQFF. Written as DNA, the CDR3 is TGTGCTAGTGGTTTCACTCCAAGGGAAGTCAATGAGCAGTTCTTC. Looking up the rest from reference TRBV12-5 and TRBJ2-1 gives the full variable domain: DARVTQTPRHKVTEMGQEVTMRCQPILGHNTVFWYRQTMMQGLELLAYFRNRAPLDDSGMPKDRFSAEMPDATLATLKIQPSEPRDSAVYFCASGFTPREVNEQFFGPGTRLTVL.